A selection of T cell receptor beta chains follows, all from one sample in a study of radiation and T cells in renal cell carcinoma. Assay: immunoSEQ multiplex PCR; the TCRdb copy retains only in-frame clones and omits some. The sample lists roughly 160,000 clones; less than 90% were seen once. The source material was blood, sampled from a patient whose treatment included radiotherapy and nephrectomy. These receptors came from a woman between 50 and 59 years old with renal cell carcinoma. Each CDR3 is given without its conserved first and last residue.

v_call cdr3_aa
TRBV6-5 ASSTGTGGNQPQH
TRBV19 ASSPRLTALYSNQPQH
TRBV10-3 AIAGSGNTIY
TRBV19 ASRDITNYGYT
TRBV5-5 ASSWVGDQPQH
TRBV7-8 ASSLVQGRQETQY
TRBV4-1 ASSQNLVEQF
TRBV6-6 ATGSGNTIY
TRBV4-1 ASSQDRKEYEQY
TRBV15 ATSRDRRGRETQY
TRBV6-1 ASRREGQGEKQY
TRBV7-9 ASSTTGNQPQH
TRBV4-2 ASSPRGGSSTNTGELF
TRBV19 ASSLLTGTGANVLT
TRBV4-3 ASSQWTGEAF
TRBV19 ASSISTSGGRDRRN
TRBV5-1 ASSLSAGKNIQY
TRBV6-1 AIQWEYSTDTQY
TRBV9 ASSVSGGPTYEQY
TRBV7-2 ASSLGGFGEQF
TRBV4-2 ASSQGGSYEQY
TRBV9 ASSVEILSYNEQF
TRBV13 ASSLGLRISGGAINNEQF
TRBV9 ASSEQTGVGETQY
TRBV5-6 ASSLRRGYSYNSPLH
TRBV11-2 ASSSQGYEQY
TRBV6-5 ASSVGTGTSYEQY
TRBV4-1 ASSHYQTGIYGYT
TRBV7-3 ASTRSRGDTQY
TRBV6-1 ASRAFTGFTEAF
TRBV30 AWSPRGASRF
TRBV5-1 ASSSGTGGNTIY
TRBV6-5 ASSWGQGQETQY
TRBV5-6 ASSLAGGNNYGYT
TRBV5-1 ASSPLAGTEAF
TRBV7-2 ASSLEGGRGGYT
TRBV7-9 ASSYRPGLAGTDTQY
TRBV19 ASTSGIWQNIQY
TRBV6-5 ATSTGKANYGYT
TRBV7-2 ASSLSRGGREQY
TRBV19 ASSIGGEIDYGYT
TRBV4-1 ASSQAGQFYGYT
TRBV7-2 ASSLGGYNSPLH
TRBV15 ATSRGTATQVANNEQF
TRBV4-2 ASSRKGQGPEKLF
TRBV6-4 ASVHGGAKETQY
TRBV18 ASSPPGSGARSTDTQY
TRBV5-4 ASSFGLGLADWNEQF
TRBV7-2 ASSIAGGSSYNEQF
TRBV10-2 ASSESGGPWEQY
TRBV7-9 ASSFGVPPYEQY
TRBV5-1 ASSLDRGSNYGYT
TRBV7-2 ASSLSVGSGNEQF
TRBV11-3 ASSRQLNTEAF
TRBV27 ASSLWQGSDEQF